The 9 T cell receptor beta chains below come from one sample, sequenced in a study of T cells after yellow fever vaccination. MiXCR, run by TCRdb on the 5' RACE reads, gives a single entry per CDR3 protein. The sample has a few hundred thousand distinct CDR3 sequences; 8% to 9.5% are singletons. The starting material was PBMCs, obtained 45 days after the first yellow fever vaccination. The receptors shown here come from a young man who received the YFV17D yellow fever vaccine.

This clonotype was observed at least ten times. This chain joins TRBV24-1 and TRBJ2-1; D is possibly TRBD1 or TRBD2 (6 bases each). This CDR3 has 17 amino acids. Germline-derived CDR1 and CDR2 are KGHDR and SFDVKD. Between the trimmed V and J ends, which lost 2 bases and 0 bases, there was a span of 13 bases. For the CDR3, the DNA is TGTGCCACCAGTGATTGGAGGGGGGCCTCCTCCTACAATGAGCAGTTCTTC. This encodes CATSDWRGASSYNEQFF.

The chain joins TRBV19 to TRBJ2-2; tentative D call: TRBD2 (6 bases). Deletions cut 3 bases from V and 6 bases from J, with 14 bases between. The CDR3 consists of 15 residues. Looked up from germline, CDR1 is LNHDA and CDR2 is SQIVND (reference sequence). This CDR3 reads CASSISRGGAGELFF. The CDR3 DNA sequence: TGTGCCAGTAGTATTTCCAGAGGAGGGGCCGGGGAGCTGTTTTTT.

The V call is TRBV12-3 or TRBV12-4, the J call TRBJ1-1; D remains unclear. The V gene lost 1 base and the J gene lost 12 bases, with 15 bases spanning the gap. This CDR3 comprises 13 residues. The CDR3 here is CASSLGWGVVTFF. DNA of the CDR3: TGTGCCAGCAGTTTAGGCTGGGGAGTGGTGACTTTCTTT.

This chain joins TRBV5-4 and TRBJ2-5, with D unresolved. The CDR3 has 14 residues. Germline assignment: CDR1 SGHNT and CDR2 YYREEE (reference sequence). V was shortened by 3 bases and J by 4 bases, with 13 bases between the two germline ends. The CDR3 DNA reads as TGTGCCAGCAGCTCGGACCCCTCGGGAGAGACCCAGTACTTC. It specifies CASSSDPSGETQYF.

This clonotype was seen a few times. This chain's CDR3 is CASRSVRGNEQFF. The CDR3 region has the DNA TGTGCCAGCCGGTCGGTTCGGGGCAATGAGCAGTTCTTC. The V gene is TRBV13, the J gene TRBJ2-1; perhaps TRBD2 as D (5 bases). Trimming stripped 8 bases from V and 6 bases from J, with 14 bases between. Germline CDR1 and CDR2: PRHDT and FYEKMQ (reference sequence). This CDR3 is built from 13 residues.

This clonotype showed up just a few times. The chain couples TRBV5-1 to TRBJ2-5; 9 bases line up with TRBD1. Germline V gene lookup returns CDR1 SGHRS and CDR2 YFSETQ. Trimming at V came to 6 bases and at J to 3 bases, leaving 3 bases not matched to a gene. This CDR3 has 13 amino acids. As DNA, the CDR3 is TGCGCCAGCAACCGACAGGGGGAAGAGACCCAGTACTTC. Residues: CASNRQGEETQYF.

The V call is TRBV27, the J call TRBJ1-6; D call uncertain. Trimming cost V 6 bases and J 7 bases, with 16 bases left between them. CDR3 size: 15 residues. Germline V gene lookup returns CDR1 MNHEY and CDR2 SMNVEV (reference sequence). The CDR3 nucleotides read TGTGCCAGCAGGAGCGTATGGACCGGGAATTCACCCCTCCACTTT. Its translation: CASRSVWTGNSPLHF.

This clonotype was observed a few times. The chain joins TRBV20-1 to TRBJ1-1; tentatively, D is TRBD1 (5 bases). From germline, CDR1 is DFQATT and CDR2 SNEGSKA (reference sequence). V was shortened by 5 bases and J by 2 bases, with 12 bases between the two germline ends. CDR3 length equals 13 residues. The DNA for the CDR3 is TGCAGTGCTGCGACAGAAACCAACACTGAAGCTTTCTTT. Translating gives CSAATETNTEAFF.

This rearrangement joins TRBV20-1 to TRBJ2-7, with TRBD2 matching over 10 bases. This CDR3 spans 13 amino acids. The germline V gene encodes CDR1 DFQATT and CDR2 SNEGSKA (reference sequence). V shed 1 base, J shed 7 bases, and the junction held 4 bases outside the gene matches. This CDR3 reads CSARVPSGGEQYF. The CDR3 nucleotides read TGCAGTGCTAGAGTTCCTAGCGGGGGAGAGCAGTACTTC.